Listed below are T cell receptor beta chains from one sample, sequenced in a study of T cell changes during pregnancy in multiple sclerosis. The data were produced by immunoSEQ multiplex PCR, yet TCRdb's version contains in-frame clones alone and is incomplete. This table holds under 40,000 clones, roughly 90% found once. This specimen consisted of CD8+ T cells from peripheral blood mononuclear cells, obtained before pregnancy. The receptors stem from a female donor with multiple sclerosis, enrolled in a pregnancy study. The CDR3 runs from the conserved cysteine through the conserved F or W. Fields, in order: V gene, D gene, J gene, CDR3 protein. The D gene is left open where the match is weak.

>TRBV5-1|TRBD2|TRBJ2-5
CASSLVVAGGGETQYF
>TRBV30|.|.
CAWSVARQVFGSYEQYF
>TRBV28|TRBD2|TRBJ2-3
CASSLSSGRVADTQYF
>TRBV5-4|TRBD2|TRBJ2-3
CASSRTSGPLFDKDTQYF
>TRBV27|.|TRBJ2-1
CASSVIGAQTGEQFF
>TRBV6-5|TRBD2|TRBJ2-2
CATGLANTGELFF
>TRBV6-5|.|TRBJ2-5
CASSYTLGYQETQYF
>TRBV27|TRBD1|TRBJ1-2
CASTSGQVHGYTF
>TRBV6-1|.|TRBJ2-7
CASEASSYEQYF
>TRBV10-3|.|TRBJ1-5
CAISADWHQPQHF
>TRBV27|TRBD2|TRBJ2-1
CASRMTSGVSYNEQFF
>TRBV7-8|.|TRBJ1-3
CASSLVGGGDGNTIYF
>TRBV7-2|TRBD1|TRBJ1-1
CASSLGTGGAFPMNTEAFF
>TRBV19|.|TRBJ2-1
CASSLDSLLSSYNEQFF
>TRBV9|TRBD2|TRBJ2-5
CASSVAPSGSLGRETQYF
>TRBV9|TRBD2|TRBJ2-3
CASSPRAGLAADTQYF
>TRBV6-6|.|TRBJ2-1
CASSPDSLGEFF
>TRBV11-2|.|TRBJ2-7
CASSYAPQGSVYF
>TRBV27|.|TRBJ1-1
CASTEGGVAFF
>TRBV9|.|TRBJ2-7
CASSIFGSYDEQYF
>TRBV11-2|.|TRBJ2-3
CASSLVLGVTDTQYF
>TRBV7-9|.|TRBJ2-2
CASSSDTGELFF
>TRBV7-3|TRBD2|TRBJ2-3
CASSLRAAGISTDTQYF
>TRBV7-8|TRBD1|TRBJ2-1
CASSLVDRANNEQFF
>TRBV13|TRBD1|TRBJ2-1
CASSPLDREQFF
>TRBV5-5|TRBD1|TRBJ1-3
CASSLEPGQRNTIYF
>TRBV5-1|TRBD1|TRBJ1-2
CASSSRGRSYGYTF
>TRBV9|.|TRBJ2-2
CASSASLFSGTPAGELFF
>TRBV28|TRBD2|TRBJ2-5
CASSRRGGRPQRAQYF
>TRBV6-1|TRBD1|.
CASSERTGGSYEQYF
>TRBV2|TRBD1|TRBJ1-4
CASMVGQGPPNEKLFF
>TRBV5-1|TRBD2|TRBJ2-7
CASSLKTSGAYEQYF
>TRBV7-3|.|TRBJ2-7
CASSFGETSSYEQYF
>TRBV27|TRBD1|TRBJ1-6
CAIRGTGSSYNSPLHF
>TRBV9|.|TRBJ2-6
CASRGTSGANVLTF
>TRBV12-2|.|TRBJ2-2
CASRFASGLPEDPNTGELFF
>TRBV10-3|.|TRBJ2-3
CAISAGDTQYF
>TRBV28|.|TRBJ1-1
CASSLGGGGNTEAFF
>TRBV6-4|TRBD1|TRBJ2-1
CATSDRGGHDEQFF
>TRBV19|TRBD2|TRBJ2-1
CARPTSVGWYEQFF
>TRBV5-6|.|TRBJ1-1
CASSGEFQASRYTEAFF
>TRBV6-4|TRBD2|TRBJ2-1
CASRGALAGEPSSYNEQFF